This T cell receptor beta chain was obtained from a study of graft-versus-host responses after intestinal transplantation. Study-level information: Multivisceral, liver-intestinal, or isolated intestinal transplants were given to recipients.

The CDR3 contains 11 residues. Germline-derived CDR1 and CDR2 are GTSNPN and SVGIG (reference sequence). Both intraepithelial and lamina propria lymphocytes were released by processing graft tissue. Measured with immunoSEQ multiplex PCR; TCRdb has only the in-frame clones, and not every one. The data hold about 37,000 clones, with about nine tenths observed a single time. Of note for this clone: Its antigen is unidentified.

Study-wide results and caveats: Recipient marrow held GvH clones, some first seen in ileum or blood.

V is TRBV30 and J is TRBJ2-7; 7 bases map to TRBD2. The clonotype was recovered from a human patient who received an intestinal transplant, so some T cells may come from the graft donor. The sequencing here drew on ileum tissue, taken about 28 weeks after intestinal transplant. The CDR3 DNA follows: TGTGCTTGGGGCGGGAGTTACGAGCAGTACTTC. Encoded protein: CAWGGSYEQYF.